The clone carrying this T cell receptor beta chain was seen many times. No antigen is known for it. The junction had 9 bases not matched to a gene; V was cut back by 8 bases and J by 6 bases. Germline V CDR1 and CDR2: KGHDR, SFDVKD. CDR3 length: 13 residues. These data come from a study of T-cell reconstitution after alpha-beta-depleted transplantation in children. Study outcomes and limitations: One year after transplant, T-cell counts and diversity came mostly from newly produced T cells.

Unique molecular identifiers were incorporated into the prepared TCRbeta library. Each CDR3 protein is one row after TCRdb ran MiXCR on the PCR reads. This sample has about 830,000 distinct CDR3 sequences, with about 16% found just once. The source is a male patient younger than 18 who had a stem cell transplant for acute lymphoblastic leukemia, so the T cells may come from the graft donor. The chain joins TRBV24-1 to TRBJ2-7; 7 nucleotides line up with TRBD2. Sequences were derived from PBMCs, mostly from graft donor cells, sampled 360 days after TCRalphabeta/CD19-depleted stem cell transplant. The CDR3 sequence: CATNGGRNSEQYF. The CDR3, as DNA: TGTGCCACCAATGGCGGGAGAAACTCCGAGCAGTACTTC.